These 24 T cell receptor beta chains were sequenced from one sample in a study of technical replicates of blood from a few donors. The assay was immunoSEQ multiplex PCR, and TCRdb's table has in-frame clones only and misses some. Among about 79,000 clones listed, 90% to 95% were seen once. Sequencing used T cells isolated from PBMCs. The receptors derive from a human donor in good health.

This clone was seen only once. The V gene is TRBV19, the J gene TRBJ1-1, with D possibly being TRBD1 (5 bases). Trimming left V 3 bases short and J 4 bases short, with 9 bases between. Germline V gene lookup returns CDR1 LNHDA and CDR2 SQIVND (reference sequence). The CDR3 is made up of 13 amino acids. CDR3 protein: CASSMSGSTEAFF. CDR3 bases: TGTGCCAGTAGTATGTCAGGGTCCACTGAAGCTTTCTTT.

The J gene is TRBJ2-6, the V gene TRBV29-1; D possibly corresponds to TRBD2 (5 bases). This CDR3 is 14 amino acids long. The V end was cut by 6 bases, the J end by 2 bases, with 11 bases between. Germline V gives CDR1 SQVTM, CDR2 ANQGSEA. The CDR3 DNA sequence: TGCAGCGTGGCCCACGGGACTGGGGCCAACGTCCTGACTTTC. This encodes CSVAHGTGANVLTF.

The chain is built from TRBV2 and TRBJ2-7; D is unresolved. V dropped 7 bases and J dropped 2 bases, with 9 bases sitting between them. Per the germline V gene, CDR1 is SNHLY and CDR2 is FYNNEI. This CDR3 has 12 amino acids. For the CDR3, the DNA is TGTGCCAGCAAAGACACAACCTACGAGCAGTACTTC. Amino acids: CASKDTTYEQYF. The full variable domain, in which reference TRBV2 and TRBJ2-7 provide the parts outside the CDR3, is EPEVTQTPSHQVTQMGQEVILRCVPISNHLYFYWYRQILGQKVEFLVSFYNNEISEKSEIFDDQFSVERPDGSNFTLKIRSTKLEDSAMYFCASKDTTYEQYFGPGTRLTVT.

This clone appeared once. The V gene is TRBV10-3, the J gene TRBJ1-2; 9 nucleotides line up with TRBD1. This CDR3 is 14 amino acids long. Germline loops: CDR1 ENHRY, CDR2 SYGVKD. Germline trimming cut 6 bases from V and 1 base from J; bases unmatched to any gene: 3. The CDR3 DNA follows: TGTGCCATCAGGGGGACAGGGATTAACTATGGCTACACCTTC. Translating gives CAIRGTGINYGYTF.

In the case of this clone: The junction does not match germline at one end; this may be a read error. The chain combines TRBV5-6 with TRBJ2-7; TRBD2 matches 9 bases. This CDR3 is built from 12 residues. The germline gives CDR1 SGHDT, CDR2 YYEEEE. The CDR3, as DNA: TGTGCCAGCAGCTTGGCCGGCGGGGGGGCCAACTTC. This codes for CASSLAGGGANF. Filled out from reference TRBV5-6 and TRBJ2-7, the complete variable domain reads DAGVTQSPTHLIKTRGQQVTLRCSPKSGHDTVSWYQQALGQGPQFIFQYYEEEERQRGNFPDRFSGHQFPNYSSELNVNALLLGDSALYLCASSLAGGGANFGPGTRLTVT.

This chain joins TRBV2 and TRBJ2-7; D may be TRBD1 (5 bases). The CDR3 consists of 11 residues. The V end lost 6 bases, the J end lost 6 bases, and 9 bases lay between the germline ends. Germline V CDR1 and CDR2: SNHLY, FYNNEI. CDR3 sequence (DNA): TGTGCCAGCAGGGGGCCCTCCGAGCAGTACTTC. Its translation: CASRGPSEQYF.

The chain has TRBV6-6 and TRBJ1-4, with TRBD1 matching over 11 bases. The germline V gene has CDR1 MNHNY and CDR2 SVGAGI (reference sequence). With 0 bases clipped from V and 8 bases from J, the junction kept 5 bases outside the gene matches. The CDR3 covers 16 residues. The CDR3 nucleotides read TGTGCCAGCAGTTACTCGGGACAGGGGGTCGGCGAAAAACTGTTTTTT. This encodes CASSYSGQGVGEKLFF.

The rearrangement joins TRBV7-6 to TRBJ2-7; 10 bases map to TRBD2. J was trimmed by 2 bases and V by 3 bases; bases with no gene match: 4. The CDR3 sequence is 15 residues long. Per the germline V gene, CDR1 is SGHVS and CDR2 is FNYEAQ. As DNA, the CDR3 is TGTGCCAGCAGCTTGAGCGGGAGGGCCCCCTACGAGCAGTACTTC. This sequence encodes CASSLSGRAPYEQYF.

This chain connects TRBV5-6 to TRBJ2-7, with 9 bases that match TRBD1. The CDR3 is made up of 14 amino acids. With 7 bases clipped from V and 2 bases from J, the junction kept 7 bases outside the gene matches. Germline assignment: CDR1 SGHDT and CDR2 YYEEEE. The chain's CDR3 is CASRGQGRAYEQYF. DNA for the CDR3: TGTGCCAGCCGTGGACAGGGGAGAGCCTACGAGCAGTACTTC.

This rearrangement joins TRBV12-2 to TRBJ1-3; TRBD1 is taken as the D call from the table, unchecked against the DNA. TRBV12-2 is described as a pseudogene. There are 21 residues in the CDR3. CDR3 nucleotide sequence: TGTGCAAGTCGCTTAGAAGAGGAGGGGACAGGGGGCCCTCTCTCTGGAAACACCATATATTTT. This codes for CASRLEEEGTGGPLSGNTIYF.

The chain joins TRBV29-1 to TRBJ2-6; D unresolved. Germline CDR1 is SQVTM and CDR2 is ANQGSEA. The CDR3 covers 18 residues. V was clipped by 0 bases and J by 4 bases, with 19 bases between them. The CDR3 nucleotides read TGCAGCGTTGAAGAATATGGGCCGTCCTTATCGGGGGCCAACGTCCTGACTTTC. Its translation: CSVEEYGPSLSGANVLTF.

This clone was recorded only once. The chain uses TRBV12-5 and TRBJ2-7; D may be TRBD1 (6 bases). V lost 6 bases and J lost 0, with 12 bases in between. The CDR3 is 14 residues long. Germline-derived CDR1 and CDR2 are LGHNT and FRNRAP. The CDR3 loop is CASGPGQNSYEQYF. CDR3 coding DNA: TGTGCTAGTGGACCCGGACAGAACTCCTACGAGCAGTACTTC.

The V call is TRBV28, the J call TRBJ2-7; TRBD1 aligns across 10 bases. This CDR3 has 17 amino acids. Trimming cost V 5 bases and J 2 bases; bases outside gene matches: 12. CDR1 is MDHEN and CDR2 is SYDVKM in the germline V gene. CDR3 loop: CASSAGTGAAPAYEQYF. The CDR3 DNA is TGTGCCAGCAGTGCAGGGACAGGGGCCGCTCCCGCCTACGAGCAGTACTTC.

The chain employs TRBV11-2 and TRBJ2-7; the match to TRBD2 covers 7 bases. Trimming cost V 4 bases and J 1 base; bases outside gene matches: 10. The CDR3 is 16 residues long. Per germline, CDR1 SGHAT and CDR2 FQNNGV. CDR3 DNA: TGTGCCAGCAGCTCCAGACTAGCTTCCTTATCCTACGAGCAGTACTTC. It translates to CASSSRLASLSYEQYF. Full variable domain (rest looked up from reference TRBV11-2 and TRBJ2-7): EAGVAQSPRYKIIEKRQSVAFWCNPISGHATLYWYQQILGQGPKLLIQFQNNGVVDDSQLPKDRFSAERLKGVDSTLKIQPAKLEDSAVYLCASSSRLASLSYEQYFGPGTRLTVT.

V usage is TRBV28 and J usage is TRBJ2-1, with 9 bases matching TRBD2. The CDR3 covers 12 residues. CDR1 and CDR2 (germline): MDHEN, SYDVKM. V lost 8 bases and J lost 8; bases outside the gene matches: 4. DNA for the CDR3: TGTGCCAGCTTGGGACTAGCCGATGAGCAGTTCTTC. This gives the protein CASLGLADEQFF. Using reference TRBV28 and TRBJ2-1 for the parts outside the CDR3, the full variable domain is DVKVTQSSRYLVKRTGEKVFLECVQDMDHENMFWYRQDPGLGLRLIYFSYDVKMKEKGDIPEGYSVSREKKERFSLILESASTNQTSMYLCASLGLADEQFFGPGTRLTVL.

This chain connects TRBV13 to TRBJ2-7, with D perhaps TRBD1 (5 bases). The ends were cut back, 2 bases at V and 1 base at J, with 12 bases in the middle. The CDR3 length is 15 residues. In germline, CDR1 is PRHDT, CDR2 FYEKMQ (reference sequence). The CDR3 region has the DNA TGTGCCAGCAGCTTAACTGGTGGGGCATCCTACGAGCAGTACTTC. It is translated as CASSLTGGASYEQYF.

CDR3: CASSSGGPLQETQYF. The CDR3 DNA sequence: TGTGCCAGTAGTAGCGGGGGTCCCCTCCAAGAGACCCAGTACTTC. This chain connects TRBV19 to TRBJ2-5; 7 bases map to TRBD2. The V and J ends lost 4 bases and 1 base, in that order; junction bases with no gene match: 6. Germline V lookup: CDR1 LNHDA, CDR2 SQIVND (reference sequence). The CDR3 covers 15 residues.

The chain recombines TRBV4-2 with TRBJ2-1; TRBD2 aligns across 9 bases. Trimming at V came to 1 base and at J to 8 bases, leaving 3 bases not matched to a gene. Germline values: CDR1 LGHNA, CDR2 YNFKEQ. CDR3 length equals 14 residues. The CDR3 nucleotides read TGTGCCAGCAGCCAAGGGAGCGGGGGGCATGAGCAGTTCTTC. Translated: CASSQGSGGHEQFF.

This chain links TRBV28 with TRBJ1-5, with 7 bases identical to TRBD1. Germline V lookup: CDR1 MDHEN, CDR2 SYDVKM. V lost 5 bases, J lost 3 bases, and 10 bases stayed unmatched. There are 16 residues in the CDR3. The CDR3 DNA sequence: TGTGCCAGCAGTCCCCAGACAGGGAAAGACAATCAGCCCCAGCATTTT. This codes for CASSPQTGKDNQPQHF.

The genes are TRBV6-6 and TRBJ2-2; a weak D match, TRBD2 (5 bases). Trimming took 10 bases from V and 7 from J, leaving 10 bases between them. Germline lookup yields CDR1 MNHNY and CDR2 SVGAGI (reference sequence). CDR3 length equals 11 residues. The CDR3 region has the DNA TGTGCCACCTACGGGGTCGGGGAGCTGTTTTTT. Protein: CATYGVGELFF.

This sequence joins TRBV6-4 and TRBJ1-1; D is undetermined. CDR1 MRHNA and CDR2 SNTAGT come from the germline V gene. With 4 bases removed from V and 1 base from J, the gap between germline ends came to 7 bases. This CDR3 has 13 amino acids. As DNA, the CDR3 is TGTGCCAGCAGTGCGGAGCCGAACACTGAAGCTTTCTTT. Translation gives CASSAEPNTEAFF.

The rearrangement joins TRBV4-2 to TRBJ2-5; D perhaps matches TRBD2 (5 bases). The CDR3 contains 13 residues. Germline V CDR1 and CDR2: LGHNA, YNFKEQ. V was cut by 0 bases and J by 9 bases, with 11 bases left in between. Written as DNA, the CDR3 is TGTGCCAGCAGCCAAGATCGGGATGGGGCCCAGTACTTC. Translating gives CASSQDRDGAQYF.

The CDR3 region has the DNA TGCGCCAGCAGTGAAACGCGGGGGATCTCCTACAATGAGCAGTTCTTC. Translation gives CASSETRGISYNEQFF. The chain uses TRBV10-1 and TRBJ2-1, with 7 positions matching TRBD2. Germline V gene lookup returns CDR1 WNHNN and CDR2 SYGVQD (reference sequence). V was clipped by 3 bases and J by 0 bases; unmatched bases: 5. This CDR3 spans 16 amino acids.

The V call is TRBV6-4, the J call TRBJ1-4; D perhaps matches TRBD1 (5 bases). The CDR3 covers 15 residues. The V end lost 6 bases, the J end lost 0 bases, and 11 bases lay between the germline ends. Germline V gives CDR1 MRHNA, CDR2 SNTAGT. In nucleotides, the CDR3 is TGTGCCAGCAGCAGGGACTTCTCAACTAATGAAAAACTGTTTTTT. Amino acids: CASSRDFSTNEKLFF.